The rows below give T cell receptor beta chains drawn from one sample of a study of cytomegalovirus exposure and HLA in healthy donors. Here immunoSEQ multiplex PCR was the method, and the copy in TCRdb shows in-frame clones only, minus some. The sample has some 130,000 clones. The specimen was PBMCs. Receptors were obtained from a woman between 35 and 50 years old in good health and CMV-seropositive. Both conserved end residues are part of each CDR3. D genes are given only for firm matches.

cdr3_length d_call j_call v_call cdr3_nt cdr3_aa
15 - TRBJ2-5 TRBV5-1 TGCGCCAGCAGCTCTACAGGGTCGATCGAGGAGACCCAGTACTTC CASSSTGSIEETQYF
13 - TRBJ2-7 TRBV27 TGTGCCAGCAGTTTATATCCCCCTCTAGGGCAGTACTTC CASSLYPPLGQYF
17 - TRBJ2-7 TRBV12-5 TGTGCTAGTGGTTTGCCCATGTCACCCAGGGGCCCCTACGAGCAGTACTTC CASGLPMSPRGPYEQYF
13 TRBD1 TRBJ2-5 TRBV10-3 TGTGCCATCAGTGGGGACAGGGGGGAGACCCAGTACTTC CAISGDRGETQYF
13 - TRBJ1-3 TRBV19 TGTGCCAGTAACCCAGGGCATCGAAACACCATATATTTT CASNPGHRNTIYF
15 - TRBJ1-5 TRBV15 TGTGCCACCAGCCCCAGGGCAGGCAGCAATCAGCCCCAGCATTTT CATSPRAGSNQPQHF
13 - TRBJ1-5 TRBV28 TGTGCCAGCAGGCTAGTTAGCAATCAGCCCCAGCATTTT CASRLVSNQPQHF
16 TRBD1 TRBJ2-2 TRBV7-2 TGTGCCAGCAGTCAAGGGACAGGGAATTATATCGGGGAGCTGTTTTTT CASSQGTGNYIGELFF
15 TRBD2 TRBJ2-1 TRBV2 TGTGCCAGCAGCGTTACTAGCGGGGCCTACAATGAGCAGTTCTTC CASSVTSGAYNEQFF
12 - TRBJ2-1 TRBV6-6 TGTGCCAGCAGTTACTCGAGCGAGGAGCAGTTCTTC CASSYSSEEQFF
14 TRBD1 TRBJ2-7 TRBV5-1 TGCGCCAGCAGCCTACAGGGGGCAGGGTACGAGCAGTACTTC CASSLQGAGYEQYF
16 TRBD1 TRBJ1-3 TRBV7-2 TGTGCCAGCAGCGCGACAGGGACAGTAGCTGGAAACACCATATATTTT CASSATGTVAGNTIYF
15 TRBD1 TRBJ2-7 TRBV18 TGTGCCAGCTCACCAAGGGGGACAGGGGGCCACGAGCAGTACTTC CASSPRGTGGHEQYF
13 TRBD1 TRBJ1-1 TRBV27 TGTGCCAGCAGTGTCGACAGGGACACTGAAGCTTTCTTT CASSVDRDTEAFF
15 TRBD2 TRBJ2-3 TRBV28 TGTGCCAGCAGCAAGGGGCGGGAGTCCGCAGATACGCAGTATTTT CASSKGRESADTQYF
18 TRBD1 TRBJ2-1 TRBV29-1 TGCAGCGTTGAAGGAGTGAGAACCCCCCGGGACAGGTCCAATGAGCAGTTCTTC CSVEGVRTPRDRSNEQFF
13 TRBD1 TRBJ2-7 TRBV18 TGTGCCAGCTCAACGGGACAGGGAAACGAGCAGTACTTC CASSTGQGNEQYF
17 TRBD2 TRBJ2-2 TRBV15 TGTGCCACCAGCCCCCCTCCACGGGAGGTTTGGACCGGGGAGCTGTTTTTT CATSPPPREVWTGELFF
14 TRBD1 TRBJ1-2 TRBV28 TGTGCCAGCAGGAGGGACAGGGGCTCCGGCGGCTACACCTTC CASRRDRGSGGYTF
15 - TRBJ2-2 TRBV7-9 TGTGCCAGCAGCTTAGCTGGCGGGAACACCGGGGAGCTGTTTTTT CASSLAGGNTGELFF
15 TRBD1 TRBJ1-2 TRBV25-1 TGTGCCAGCAGTGAGGGACAGGGTAGGCTTTATGGCTACACCTTC CASSEGQGRLYGYTF
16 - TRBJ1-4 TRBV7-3 TGTGCCAGCAGCTTAAGTGGCCCGGGGAAGGGAGAAAAACTGTTTTTT CASSLSGPGKGEKLFF
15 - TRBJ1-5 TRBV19 TGTGCCAGTACTTCGACGGGAAATCTCAGGAGGCCCCAGCATTTT CASTSTGNLRRPQHF
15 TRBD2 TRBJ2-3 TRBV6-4 TGTGCCAGCAGTGACGGGACTAGCGGCACAGATACGCAGTATTTT CASSDGTSGTDTQYF
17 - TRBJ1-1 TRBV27 TGTGCCAGCAGACGGGAGGGGGGGAACTTTATGAACACTGAAGCTTTCTTT CASRREGGNFMNTEAFF
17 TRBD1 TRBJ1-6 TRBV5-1 TGCGCCAGCAGACTCACAGGGGGTAGCTCCTATAATTCACCCCTCCACTTT CASRLTGGSSYNSPLHF
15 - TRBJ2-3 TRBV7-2 TGTGCCAGCAGCTTGATCCGAACTAAGGCAGATACGCAGTATTTT CASSLIRTKADTQYF
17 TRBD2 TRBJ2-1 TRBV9 TGTGCCAGCAGCGTAGGTCTGGCGGGACTATCCTACAATGAGCAGTTCTTC CASSVGLAGLSYNEQFF
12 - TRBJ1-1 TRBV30 TGTGCCTGGAGTGGAGGGAGCTGGGAAGCTTTCTTT CAWSGGSWEAFF
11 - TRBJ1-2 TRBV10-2 TGCGCCAGCAGTGAGTCGATGAGGTACACCTTC CASSESMRYTF
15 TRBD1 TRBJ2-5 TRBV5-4 TGTGCCAGCAGCGCTGCTGGGACAGGGCAAGAGACCCAGTACTTC CASSAAGTGQETQYF
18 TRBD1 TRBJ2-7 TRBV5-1 TGCGCCAGCAGCTCCGGGACAGGGAGGGTAGCGCCCTCCTACGAGCAGTACTTC CASSSGTGRVAPSYEQYF
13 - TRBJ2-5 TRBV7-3 TGTGCCAGCGGGGAAGGGGTACAAGAGACCCAGTACTTC CASGEGVQETQYF
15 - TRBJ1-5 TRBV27 TGTGCCAGCAGTTTATCGGGCCAGGGCCGTCAGCCCCAGCATTTT CASSLSGQGRQPQHF
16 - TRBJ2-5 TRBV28 TGTGCCAGCAGTAGGTCAGGGTCCCGTATCCAAGAGACCCAGTACTTC CASSRSGSRIQETQYF
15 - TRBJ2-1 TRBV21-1 TGTGCCAGCAGCAAAAGGTCGGGAGGGCCCAATGAGCAGTTCTTC CASSKRSGGPNEQFF
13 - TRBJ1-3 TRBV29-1 TGCAGCGTTGATACGGGCTCTGGAAACACCATATATTTT CSVDTGSGNTIYF
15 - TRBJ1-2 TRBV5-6 TGTGCCAGCAGCTTGTCAGACAGGCCTCTGGGAGGCTACACCTTC CASSLSDRPLGGYTF
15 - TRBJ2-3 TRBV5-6 TGTGCCAGCAGCTTGGCGGGGGGCGGAACAGATACGCAGTATTTT CASSLAGGGTDTQYF
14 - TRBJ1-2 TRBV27 TGTGCCAGCAGTTTAGGGCCTGGGAACTATGGCTACACCTTC CASSLGPGNYGYTF
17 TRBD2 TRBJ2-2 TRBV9 TGTGCCAGCAGCGGGGGGAGGACTAGCTGGAACACCGGGGAGCTGTTTTTT CASSGGRTSWNTGELFF
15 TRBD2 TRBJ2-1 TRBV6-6 TGTGCCAGCAGGACCTCTAGCGGACCCTACAATGAGCAGTTCTTC CASRTSSGPYNEQFF
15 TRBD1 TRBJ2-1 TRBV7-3 TGTGCCAGCAGCCAGGGACAGGGGGCGGTCAATGAGCAGTTCTTC CASSQGQGAVNEQFF
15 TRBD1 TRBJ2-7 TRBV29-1 TGCAGCGTTCTCTCGACAGGGGTTAGCTCCTACGAGCAGTACTTC CSVLSTGVSSYEQYF
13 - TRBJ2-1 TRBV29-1 TGCAGCGTTGAGGACACCGGGTTTAGTGAGCAGTTCTTC CSVEDTGFSEQFF
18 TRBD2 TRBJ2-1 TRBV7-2 TGTGCCAGCAGCCCCGGGACTAGCGGGACCTCCTCCTACAATGAGCAGTTCTTC CASSPGTSGTSSYNEQFF
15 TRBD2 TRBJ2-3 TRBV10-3 TGTGCCATCAGTACGTCTAGCGGGTCGTCAGATACGCAGTATTTT CAISTSSGSSDTQYF
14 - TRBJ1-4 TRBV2 TGTGCCAGCAGAAAGGAGATAACTAATGAAAAACTGTTTTTT CASRKEITNEKLFF